These T cell receptor beta chains were read from a single sample in a study of vaccination effects on CD4 cells after COVID-19. Repertoires were generated with immunoSEQ multiplex PCR, while TCRdb's copy carries only in-frame clones and drops some. The sample records more than 11,000 clones, over 65% being singletons. Antigen specificity for these receptors is unknown. The sequencing here drew on CD4+ T cells from PBMCs cultured with HCoV-229E spike peptides, taken before COVID-19 vaccination. These TCRs come from a human donor who received a COVID-19 vaccine. CDR3s include the opening cysteine and the closing phenylalanine or tryptophan. Each record gives: V gene, J gene, D gene, clone size, CDR3 protein, CDR3 DNA. D genes are given only for firm matches. Rows may omit the clone size; those that give it use once, few, many or a size class.

V gene: TRBV3-1/TRBV3-2; J gene: TRBJ2-5; D gene: TRBD1; clone size: NA; CDR3 protein: CASSQGYRGRRKTQYF; CDR3 DNA: TGTGCCAGCAGCCAAGGGTACAGGGGGCGCAGGAAGACCCAGTACTTC
V gene: TRBV21-1; J gene: TRBJ2-1; D gene: NA; clone size: NA; CDR3 protein: CASSNKAALQHEQFF; CDR3 DNA: TGTGCCAGCAGCAATAAGGCGGCCCTACAGCATGAGCAGTTCTTC
V gene: TRBV15; J gene: TRBJ2-1; D gene: TRBD2; clone size: once; CDR3 protein: CATSESGSRAYNEQFF; CDR3 DNA: TGTGCCACCAGCGAAAGCGGGAGCAGAGCCTACAATGAGCAGTTCTTC
V gene: TRBV12-3/TRBV12-4; J gene: TRBJ1-2; D gene: NA; clone size: NA; CDR3 protein: CASSRDLNYGYTF; CDR3 DNA: TGTGCCAGCAGTCGGGACTTGAACTATGGCTACACCTTC
V gene: TRBV6-5; J gene: TRBJ1-1; D gene: NA; clone size: NA; CDR3 protein: CASRDLQRNTEAFF; CDR3 DNA: TGTGCCAGCAGGGATTTACAGAGAAACACTGAAGCTTTCTTT
V gene: TRBV9; J gene: TRBJ2-1; D gene: NA; clone size: NA; CDR3 protein: CASSVPGSSYNEQFF; CDR3 DNA: TGTGCCAGCAGCGTTCCCGGGAGCAGCTACAATGAGCAGTTCTTC
V gene: TRBV4-3; J gene: TRBJ1-1; D gene: NA; clone size: NA; CDR3 protein: CASSQDPYGGNTEAFF; CDR3 DNA: TGCGCCAGCAGCCAAGATCCCTACGGGGGAAACACTGAAGCTTTCTTT
V gene: TRBV28; J gene: TRBJ1-6; D gene: NA; clone size: NA; CDR3 protein: CASSLQLSPLHF; CDR3 DNA: TGTGCCAGCAGTTTACAGCTTTCACCCCTCCACTTT
V gene: TRBV5-6; J gene: TRBJ2-1; D gene: TRBD2; clone size: NA; CDR3 protein: CASTRLAGGFNEQFF; CDR3 DNA: TGTGCCAGCACCCGACTAGCGGGAGGTTTCAATGAGCAGTTCTTC
V gene: TRBV18; J gene: TRBJ2-7; D gene: TRBD2; clone size: few; CDR3 protein: CASSAGLLPYEQYF; CDR3 DNA: TGTGCCAGCTCAGCGGGACTACTTCCCTACGAGCAGTACTTC
V gene: TRBV7-2; J gene: TRBJ1-2; D gene: NA; clone size: NA; CDR3 protein: CASSRNTGNYGYTF; CDR3 DNA: TGTGCCAGCAGCCGGAATACAGGGAACTATGGCTACACCTTC
V gene: TRBV6-2/TRBV6-3; J gene: TRBJ2-3; D gene: NA; clone size: NA; CDR3 protein: CASSPMGVSTDTQYF; CDR3 DNA: TGTGCCAGCAGCCCCATGGGGGTGAGCACAGATACGCAGTATTTT
V gene: TRBV19; J gene: TRBJ1-5; D gene: NA; clone size: NA; CDR3 protein: CASSATVNQPQHF; CDR3 DNA: TGTGCCAGTAGTGCCACGGTGAATCAGCCCCAGCATTTT
V gene: TRBV5-4; J gene: TRBJ2-5; D gene: NA; clone size: NA; CDR3 protein: CASSLEAGGKLGQYF; CDR3 DNA: TGTGCCAGCAGCTTGGAGGCCGGGGGAAAGCTTGGCCAGTACTTC
V gene: TRBV18; J gene: TRBJ1-2; D gene: TRBD1; clone size: once; CDR3 protein: CASSPTRTGVFGYTF; CDR3 DNA: TGTGCCAGCTCACCTACCCGGACAGGGGTTTTTGGCTACACCTTC
V gene: TRBV6-5; J gene: TRBJ2-5; D gene: NA; clone size: few; CDR3 protein: CASSYRGGTQYF; CDR3 DNA: TGTGCCAGCAGTTACAGGGGGGGGACCCAGTACTTC
V gene: TRBV16; J gene: TRBJ1-1; D gene: NA; clone size: once; CDR3 protein: CASSQSRRGTEAFF; CDR3 DNA: TGTGCCAGCAGCCAATCGAGGAGGGGGACTGAAGCTTTCTTT
V gene: TRBV7-2; J gene: TRBJ2-2; D gene: TRBD1; clone size: NA; CDR3 protein: CASSPLATGTGELFF; CDR3 DNA: TGTGCCAGCAGCCCACTCGCGACAGGGACCGGGGAGCTGTTTTTT
V gene: TRBV5-5; J gene: TRBJ1-1; D gene: NA; clone size: NA; CDR3 protein: CASSLRAQNTEAFF; CDR3 DNA: TGTGCCAGCAGCTTACGGGCCCAGAACACTGAAGCTTTCTTT
V gene: TRBV28; J gene: TRBJ2-3; D gene: NA; clone size: NA; CDR3 protein: CASRPPPGPYTDTQYF; CDR3 DNA: TGTGCCAGCAGACCACCTCCAGGGCCATACACAGATACGCAGTATTTT
V gene: TRBV10-3; J gene: TRBJ2-4; D gene: NA; clone size: NA; CDR3 protein: CAISESTPGLAKNIQYF; CDR3 DNA: TGTGCCATCAGTGAGTCGACTCCCGGACTAGCCAAAAACATTCAGTACTTC
V gene: TRBV7-2; J gene: TRBJ1-3; D gene: NA; clone size: NA; CDR3 protein: CASSLGQLSGNTIYF; CDR3 DNA: TGTGCCAGCAGCTTAGGACAGCTCTCTGGAAACACCATATATTTT
V gene: TRBV5-4; J gene: TRBJ2-7; D gene: NA; clone size: few; CDR3 protein: CASSLAEGAYEQYF; CDR3 DNA: TGTGCCAGCAGCTTGGCCGAAGGGGCGTACGAGCAGTACTTC
V gene: TRBV19; J gene: TRBJ2-1; D gene: TRBD1; clone size: NA; CDR3 protein: CASTQGAGIYNEQFF; CDR3 DNA: TGTGCCAGTACCCAGGGGGCCGGGATCTACAATGAGCAGTTCTTC
V gene: TRBV7-9; J gene: TRBJ2-4; D gene: NA; clone size: few; CDR3 protein: CASSGHENIQYF; CDR3 DNA: TGTGCCAGTAGCGGCCACGAAAACATTCAGTACTTC
V gene: TRBV2; J gene: TRBJ1-1; D gene: TRBD1; clone size: NA; CDR3 protein: CASIEDRAGTEAFF; CDR3 DNA: TGTGCCAGCATTGAAGACAGGGCGGGCACTGAAGCTTTCTTT
V gene: TRBV19; J gene: TRBJ2-1; D gene: NA; clone size: NA; CDR3 protein: CASSIDNARGAYNEQFF; CDR3 DNA: TGTGCCAGTAGTATAGATAATGCAAGAGGGGCCTACAATGAGCAGTTCTTC
V gene: TRBV5-1; J gene: TRBJ2-2; D gene: TRBD2; clone size: NA; CDR3 protein: CASSLVVSGAGELFF; CDR3 DNA: TGCGCCAGCAGCTTGGTTGTTAGCGGGGCCGGGGAGCTGTTTTTT
V gene: TRBV7-2; J gene: TRBJ2-6; D gene: NA; clone size: NA; CDR3 protein: CASSLVGYSGANVLTF; CDR3 DNA: TGTGCCAGCAGCTTAGTTGGCTACTCTGGGGCCAACGTCCTGACTTTC